This T cell receptor (beta chain) was identified in a study of blood T cell repertoires in COVID-19. Study details: Samples representing acute and convalescent COVID-19 were sourced from the United States, Italy and Spain.

The germline gives CDR1 MDHEN, CDR2 SYDVKM. The CDR3 extends over 14 amino acids. V gave up 8 bases and J gave up 8 bases; unmatched junction bases: 10. Here immunoSEQ multiplex PCR was the method, and the copy in TCRdb shows in-frame clones only, minus some. The table has roughly 330,000 clones, about 85% seen once. This clone came up a few times. This TCR came from a woman aged 30 to 39 who had recovered from COVID-19. This rearrangement joins TRBV28 to TRBJ1-4, with TRBD1 matching 8 bases. The sample taken for sequencing was PBMCs or T cells enriched from blood (not recorded which). DNA of the CDR3: TGTGCCAGCTCCTCTATCAGGGGGCGCGAAAAACTGTTTTTT. This sequence encodes CASSSIRGREKLFF.